The 30 T cell receptor beta chains reported below all come from one sample, sequenced in a study of blood T cells in healthy people across ages. A J-beta primer mix and a sample-barcoded 5' primer were used in a second PCR of roughly 6 to 11 cycles. TCRdb reprocessed the 5' RACE reads via MiXCR and lists one record per CDR3 protein. The sample lists around 1,100,000 distinct CDR3 sequences, around two fifths occurring once. Input material: blood. All receptors come from a man between 18 and 35 years old in good health.

The chain recombines TRBV6-5 with TRBJ1-2; possible D gene TRBD1, 5 bases. This CDR3 is 15 amino acids long. CDR1 MNHEY and CDR2 SVGAGI come from the germline V gene. Trimming took off 8 bases at V and 5 bases at J, with 21 bases between the two ends. CDR3: CASQKNGGASYGYTF. CDR3 nucleotides: TGTGCCAGCCAAAAAAACGGGGGAGCCTCATATGGCTACACCTTC.

This chain connects TRBV3-1 to TRBJ2-3, with 9 nucleotides matching TRBD2. J gave up 2 bases and V 6 bases, and 9 bases lay outside the gene matches. Germline loops: CDR1 LGHDT, CDR2 YNNKEL (reference sequence). The CDR3 is 16 residues long. CDR3 DNA: TGTGCCAGCAGTCGTAGCGGGGGCCCTAACACAGATACGCAGTATTTT. Translating it yields CASSRSGGPNTDTQYF.

A remark on this clonotype: A read error may be the cause here, since a much bigger clone is one base away. The CDR3 reads CAGTKGGSGGKNIQYF. The CDR3 DNA sequence: TGTGCCGGCACCAAAGGGGGTAGCGGGGGGAAAAACATTCAGTACTTC. V gene TRBV21-1 combines with J gene TRBJ2-5; TRBD2, the table's D call, lacks a check against the DNA. The J call may be in error: the DNA end matches TRBJ2-4 better. TRBV21-1 is shown as a pseudogene. The CDR3 extends over 16 amino acids.

The chain is built from TRBV6-2 or TRBV6-3 and TRBJ1-2; the D is unclear. V was trimmed by 6 bases and J by 7 bases, leaving 12 bases between them. This CDR3 has 12 amino acids. The germline gives CDR1 MNHEY, CDR2 SVGEGT. DNA for the CDR3: TGTGCCAGCAGGGAGGGATCTCCTGGCTACACCTTC. Residues: CASREGSPGYTF.

The V and J genes are TRBV7-9 and TRBJ2-6, with TRBD1 matching over 8 bases. This CDR3 has 19 amino acids. From germline, CDR1 is SEHNR and CDR2 FQNEAQ (reference sequence). V lost 4 bases and J lost 1; bases outside the gene matches: 12. The CDR3 DNA sequence: TGTGCCAGCAGCTCAAGGACAGGGAGAAAAGAGTCTGGGGCCAACGTCCTGACTTTC. Translation: CASSSRTGRKESGANVLTF.

The chain links TRBV20-1 to TRBJ2-1, with unresolved D. Matching the DNA end better, TRBJ2-7 makes the J call doubtful. The CDR3 spans 13 residues. Per germline, CDR1 DFQATT and CDR2 SNEGSKA (reference sequence). The CDR3 loop reads CSARDPNYNEQYF. The CDR3 bases are TGCAGTGCTAGAGACCCGAACTACAATGAGCAGTACTTC.

The chain combines TRBV12-3 or TRBV12-4 with TRBJ1-2; unclear D gene. V was clipped by 1 base and J by 8 bases, with 14 bases between them. The CDR3 extends over 14 amino acids. CDR3 region: CASSLGQPIGGYTF. CDR3 in DNA: TGTGCCAGCAGTTTAGGGCAGCCGATCGGGGGCTACACCTTC.

This clonotype was recorded at least ten times. This chain uses TRBV4-1 with TRBJ1-4, with D perhaps TRBD1 (5 bases). CDR1 MGHRA and CDR2 YSYEKL come from the germline V gene. The germline V and J ends were trimmed by 8 bases and 8 bases, with 21 bases remaining between them. This CDR3 is 15 amino acids long. CDR3 nucleotide sequence: TGCGCCAGCGCCGCACAAACCGGGACGGGCGAAAAACTGTTTTTT. Its translation: CASAAQTGTGEKLFF.

The chain recombines TRBV4-3 with TRBJ2-4; 9 positions match TRBD2. The germline gives CDR1 LGHNA, CDR2 YSLEER. The CDR3 totals 17 residues. V lost 1 base and J lost 2; bases outside the gene matches: 6. CDR3: CASSQGAGGPSKNIQYF. CDR3 coding DNA: TGCGCCAGCAGCCAAGGGGCGGGAGGGCCTTCCAAAAACATTCAGTACTTC.

This clonotype was counted between two and nine times. The chain joins TRBV12-3 or TRBV12-4 to TRBJ1-2, with TRBD1 identical over 11 bases. V was pared by 4 bases and J by 5 bases, with 6 bases of the junction left unmatched. There are 15 residues in the CDR3. The CDR3 loop reads CASSSSGTGGYGYTF. CDR3 in DNA: TGTGCCAGCAGTTCATCCGGGACAGGGGGATATGGCTACACCTTC.

The chain uses TRBV5-1 and TRBJ2-7, with a tentative D call TRBD1 (6 bases). The germline gives CDR1 SGHRS, CDR2 YFSETQ. This CDR3 has 15 amino acids. The ends were cut back, 1 base at V and 4 bases at J, with 15 bases in the middle. CDR3 protein: CASSLYRARRYEQYF. Written as DNA, the CDR3 is TGCGCCAGCAGCTTGTACAGGGCGAGGAGGTACGAGCAGTACTTC.

This rearrangement joins TRBV6-5 to TRBJ2-5; D perhaps matches TRBD2 (5 bases). Germline CDR1 and CDR2: MNHEY and SVGAGI. V was shortened by 5 bases and J by 1 base, with 8 bases between the two germline ends. CDR3 length: 13 residues. The CDR3 DNA follows: TGTGCCAGCAGTCGGGGAGCCCAAGAGACCCAGTACTTC. Encoded protein: CASSRGAQETQYF.

A note on this clonotype: At one boundary the junction diverges from the germline segment, which might be a read error. The rearrangement links TRBV18 to TRBJ2-1; D gene uncertain. The CDR3 has 14 residues. Germline-derived CDR1 and CDR2 are KGHSH and LQKENI. DNA for the CDR3: TGTGCCAGCTCACCGTCGAGCTCCTACAAGGAGCAGTTCTTC. This translates into CASSPSSSYKEQFF.

V usage is TRBV5-1 and J usage is TRBJ2-1, with 7 positions matching TRBD2. Per the germline V gene, CDR1 is SGHRS and CDR2 is YFSETQ. Losses at the gene ends were 0 bases for V and 2 bases for J; bases not matched to a gene: 2. This CDR3 comprises 15 residues. The CDR3 loop reads CASSLVGTTYNEQFF. The CDR3 coding sequence is TGCGCCAGCAGCTTGGTGGGGACTACCTACAATGAGCAGTTCTTC. Supplemented by reference TRBV5-1 and TRBJ2-1, the full variable domain reads KAGVTQTPRYLIKTRGQQVTLSCSPISGHRSVSWYQQTPGQGLQFLFEYFSETQRNKGNFPGRFSGRQFSNSRSEMNVSTLELGDSALYLCASSLVGTTYNEQFFGPGTRLTVL.

This clonotype was observed a few times. The J gene is TRBJ1-2, the V gene TRBV25-1; no reliable D call. The CDR3 is made up of 14 amino acids. Germline lookup yields CDR1 MGHDK and CDR2 SYGVNS. With 4 bases removed from V and 2 bases from J, the gap between germline ends came to 11 bases. This chain's CDR3 is CASSAREPNYGYTF. CDR3 nucleotide sequence: TGTGCCAGCAGTGCGAGGGAACCCAACTATGGCTACACCTTC.

Concerning this clonotype: A junction boundary mismatches the germline segment, possibly from a read error. The gene calls are TRBV7-2 and TRBJ2-1, with unresolved D. The germline V gene encodes CDR1 SGHTA and CDR2 FQGNSA. This CDR3 contains 15 residues. CDR3 amino acids: CACSLLLGNGNEQFF. In DNA, the CDR3 is TGTGCCTGCAGCTTACTTCTGGGAAATGGGAATGAGCAGTTCTTC.

This clonotype was counted a few times. This rearrangement joins TRBV4-2 to TRBJ2-3, with D uncertain. V shed 1 base and J shed 6 bases, with 11 bases lying between them. The CDR3 covers 14 residues. From germline, CDR1 is LGHNA and CDR2 YNFKEQ. In DNA form, the CDR3 reads TGTGCCAGCAGCCAAGTCCAAGGAGCGGATACGCAGTATTTT. Encoded protein: CASSQVQGADTQYF.

This chain links TRBV11-2 with TRBJ2-7, with TRBD1 identical over 9 bases. This CDR3 contains 16 residues. V lost 5 bases, J lost 3 bases, and 11 bases stayed unmatched. The V gene's germline CDR1 is SGHAT and CDR2 FQNNGV. CDR3 residues: CASSGETGTGIYEQYF. CDR3 bases: TGTGCCAGCAGCGGAGAAACCGGGACAGGGATCTACGAGCAGTACTTC.

This chain uses TRBV29-1 with TRBJ2-3, with D hard to call. The CDR3 contains 14 residues. With 2 bases removed from V and 8 bases from J, the gap between germline ends came to 17 bases. From germline, CDR1 is SQVTM and CDR2 ANQGSEA. The CDR3, as DNA: TGCAGCGTTGAAACTCTTATCGGACGTGCTACGCAGTATTTT. Its protein product is CSVETLIGRATQYF.

This clonotype has ten or more counts. The chain joins TRBV29-1 to TRBJ2-3; D uncertain. The germline V and J ends were trimmed by 0 bases and 0 bases, with 13 bases remaining between them. There are 16 residues in the CDR3. Germline V gene data show CDR1 as SQVTM and CDR2 as ANQGSEA. The CDR3 nucleotides read TGCAGCGTTGAAGATGTAGGGTTGGGTAGCACAGATACGCAGTATTTT. As protein: CSVEDVGLGSTDTQYF.

The chain joins TRBV12-3 or TRBV12-4 to TRBJ1-5; 9 bases line up with TRBD1. The CDR3 sequence is 16 residues long. V gave up 7 bases and J gave up 0 bases; unmatched junction bases: 7. CDR3 residues: CASTQRGQGSNQPQHF. The CDR3 coding sequence is TGTGCCAGCACCCAGAGGGGACAGGGTAGCAATCAGCCCCAGCATTTT.

The chain links TRBV28 to TRBJ2-7; D ambiguous. V shed 5 bases and J shed 1 base, with 12 bases lying between them. The CDR3 is 14 residues long. CDR1 MDHEN and CDR2 SYDVKM come from the germline V gene. The CDR3 coding sequence is TGTGCCAGCAGTAAGGGCCAGAGGTCCTACGAGCAGTACTTC. Protein product: CASSKGQRSYEQYF.

This clonotype occurred a few times. The gene calls are TRBV14 and TRBJ2-3; unclear D gene. The CDR3 covers 15 residues. Trimming cost V 4 bases and J 2 bases, with 13 bases left between them. Germline V gives CDR1 SGHDN, CDR2 FVKESK. DNA for the CDR3: TGTGCCAGCAGCCTCCGTCTGGACCTCACAGATACGCAGTATTTT. Protein sequence: CASSLRLDLTDTQYF.

This chain connects TRBV4-2 to TRBJ1-1; 7 nucleotides match TRBD1. After removal of 3 bases from V and 4 bases from J, the junction contained 8 bases not matched to a gene. Per germline, CDR1 LGHNA and CDR2 YNFKEQ. The CDR3 is 15 amino acids. CDR3 sequence (DNA): TGTGCCAGCAGCCAGACAGGGCGTTCGGGCACTGAAGCTTTCTTT. As protein: CASSQTGRSGTEAFF.

The chain uses TRBV5-6 and TRBJ1-2, with D maybe TRBD1 (5 bases). V dropped 6 bases and J dropped 0 bases, with 21 bases sitting between them. The CDR3 covers 17 residues. CDR1 is SGHDT and CDR2 is YYEEEE in the germline V gene. The CDR3 DNA follows: TGTGCCAGCACTCGAGGGGTGATAGACTTAGCTAACTATGGCTACACCTTC. As protein: CASTRGVIDLANYGYTF.

As regards this clonotype: One end of the junction fails to match germline, which may point to a read error. The CDR3 loop is CAGSLGPKAFF. In DNA, the CDR3 is TGTGCCGGCAGCTTGGGCCCAAAAGCTTTCTTT. This sequence joins TRBV11-2 and TRBJ1-1; D is uncertain. Germline lookup yields CDR1 SGHAT and CDR2 FQNNGV. The CDR3 extends over 11 amino acids.

The chain links TRBV4-3 to TRBJ2-3; no definite D call. V lost 1 base to trimming and J lost 4 bases, with 12 bases between them. The germline CDR1 and CDR2 sequences are LGHNA and YSLEER. The CDR3 is 15 residues long. The CDR3 bases are TGCGCCAGCAGCCAAGGAAGCCGGGTCGCAGATACGCAGTATTTT. Its protein product is CASSQGSRVADTQYF.

The chain couples TRBV5-6 to TRBJ2-6; 7 bases line up with TRBD1. Germline CDR1 reads SGHDT; CDR2 reads YYEEEE. V trimming: 2 bases; J trimming: 10 bases; junction bases outside the gene matches: 9. This CDR3 is built from 15 residues. CDR3 in DNA: TGTGCCAGCAGCTTCCTGGACAGGCATATGAACGTCCTGACTTTC. Encoded protein: CASSFLDRHMNVLTF.

This chain joins TRBV3-1 and TRBJ2-7; no clear D gene. The CDR3 consists of 15 residues. Germline V gene lookup returns CDR1 LGHDT and CDR2 YNNKEL (reference sequence). The V end lost 0 bases, the J end lost 2 bases, and 11 bases lay between the germline ends. The CDR3 DNA is TGTGCCAGCAGCCAAGATTCCGGTGTACCCTACGAGCAGTACTTC. Translation: CASSQDSGVPYEQYF.

The chain couples TRBV6-6 to TRBJ2-7, with a tentative D call TRBD2 (5 bases). Germline CDR1 reads MNHNY; CDR2 reads SVGAGI (reference sequence). The CDR3 has 11 residues. V lost 10 bases and J lost 4, with 11 bases in between. CDR3: CATHRDYEQYF. The CDR3 DNA follows: TGTGCCACCCACCGGGATTACGAGCAGTACTTC.